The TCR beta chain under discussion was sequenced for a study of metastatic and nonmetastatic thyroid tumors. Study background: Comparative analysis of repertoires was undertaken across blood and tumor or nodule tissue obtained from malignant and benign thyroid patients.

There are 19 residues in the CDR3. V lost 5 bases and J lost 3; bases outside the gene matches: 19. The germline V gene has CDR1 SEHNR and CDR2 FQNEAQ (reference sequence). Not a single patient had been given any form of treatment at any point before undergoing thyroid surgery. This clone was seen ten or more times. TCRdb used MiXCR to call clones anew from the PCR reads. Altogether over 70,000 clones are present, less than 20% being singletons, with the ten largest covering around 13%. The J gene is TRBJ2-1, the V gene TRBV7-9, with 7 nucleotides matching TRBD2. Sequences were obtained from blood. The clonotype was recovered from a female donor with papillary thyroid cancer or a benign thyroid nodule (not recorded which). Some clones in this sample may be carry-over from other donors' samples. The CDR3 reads CASSTRFIRLAGGYNEQFF. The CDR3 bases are TGTGCCAGCAGCACTCGCTTTATTCGACTAGCCGGAGGCTACAATGAGCAGTTCTTC.